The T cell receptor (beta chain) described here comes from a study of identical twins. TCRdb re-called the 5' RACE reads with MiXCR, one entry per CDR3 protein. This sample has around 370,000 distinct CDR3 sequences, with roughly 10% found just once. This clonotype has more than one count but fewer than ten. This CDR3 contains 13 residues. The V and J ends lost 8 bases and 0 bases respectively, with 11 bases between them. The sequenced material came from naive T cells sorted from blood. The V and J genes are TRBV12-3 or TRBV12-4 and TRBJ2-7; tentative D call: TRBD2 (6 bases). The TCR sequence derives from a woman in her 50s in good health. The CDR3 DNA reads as TGTGCCAGCGCCGCTAGCGACTCCTACGAGCAGTACTTC. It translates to CASAASDSYEQYF.